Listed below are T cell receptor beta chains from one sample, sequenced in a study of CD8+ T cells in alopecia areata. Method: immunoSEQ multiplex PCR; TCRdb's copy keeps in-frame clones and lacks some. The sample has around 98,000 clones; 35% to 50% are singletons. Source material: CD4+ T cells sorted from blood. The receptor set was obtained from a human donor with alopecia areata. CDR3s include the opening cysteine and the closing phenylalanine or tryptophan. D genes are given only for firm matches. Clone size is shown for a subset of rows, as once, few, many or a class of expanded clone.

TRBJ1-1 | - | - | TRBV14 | CASSQGGRAEAFF | TGTGCCAGCAGCCAGGGGGGGCGTGCTGAAGCTTTCTTT
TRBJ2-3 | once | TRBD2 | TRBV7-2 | CASSLSLPLAGGTDTQYF | TGTGCCAGCAGCCTCTCGTTACCCCTAGCGGGGGGGACAGATACGCAGTATTTT
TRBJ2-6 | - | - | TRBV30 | CAWSPGRTFASGANVLTF | TGTGCCTGGAGTCCCGGACGCACGTTCGCATCAGGGGCCAACGTCCTGACTTTC
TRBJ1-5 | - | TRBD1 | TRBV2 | CASSSDRLSNQPQHF | TGTGCCAGCAGTTCGGACAGGCTAAGCAATCAGCCCCAGCATTTT
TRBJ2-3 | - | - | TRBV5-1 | CASSLGVSDTQYF | TGCGCCAGCAGCTTAGGGGTTTCAGATACGCAGTATTTT
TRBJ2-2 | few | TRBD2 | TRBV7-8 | CASSPGGSAGGRNGELFF | TGTGCCAGCAGCCCTGGGGGGTCGGCGGGAGGGAGGAACGGGGAGCTGTTTTTT
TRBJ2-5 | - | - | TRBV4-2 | CASSQDLQETQYF | TGTGCCAGCAGCCAAGACCTCCAAGAGACCCAGTACTTC
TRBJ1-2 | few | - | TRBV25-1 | CASSDLEARGSDYGYTF | TGTGCCAGCAGTGACCTCGAGGCAAGGGGCTCGGACTATGGCTACACCTTC
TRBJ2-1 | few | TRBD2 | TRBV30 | CAWTRTGTSFNEQFF | TGTGCCTGGACGCGAACCGGGACTAGCTTCAATGAGCAGTTCTTC
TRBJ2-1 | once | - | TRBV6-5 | CASSYSSRGLNEQFF | TGTGCCAGCAGTTACTCGAGTAGGGGCCTGAATGAGCAGTTCTTC
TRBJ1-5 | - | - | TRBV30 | CAWSPGGLGNQPQHF | TGTGCCTGGAGTCCCGGGGGTTTGGGCAATCAGCCCCAGCATTTT
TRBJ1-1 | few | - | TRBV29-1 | CSVSGLRRTEAFF | TGCAGCGTCTCGGGACTTCGGAGGACTGAAGCTTTCTTT
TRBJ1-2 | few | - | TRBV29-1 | CSVVGRSGGYTF | TGCAGCGTTGTGGGCAGGTCGGGTGGCTACACCTTC
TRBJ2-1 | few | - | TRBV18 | CASSPDTSYNEQFF | TGTGCCAGCTCACCAGACACGTCCTACAATGAGCAGTTCTTC
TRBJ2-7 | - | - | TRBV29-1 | CSVREVGTLTYEQYF | TGCAGCGTTCGTGAGGTCGGGACACTTACCTACGAGCAGTACTTC
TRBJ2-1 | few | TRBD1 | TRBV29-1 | CSVGQGDLPREQFF | TGCAGCGTTGGACAGGGGGACCTCCCCAGAGAGCAGTTCTTC
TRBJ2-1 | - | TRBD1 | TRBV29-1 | CSARDSNNEQFF | TGCAGCGCCCGGGACAGCAACAATGAGCAGTTCTTC
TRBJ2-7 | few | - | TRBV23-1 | CAPMGQGSEQYF | TGCGCCCCAATGGGGCAAGGGTCCGAGCAGTACTTC
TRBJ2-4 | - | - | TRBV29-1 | CSVEGVGGNIQYF | TGCAGCGTTGAGGGCGTAGGGGGAAACATTCAGTACTTC
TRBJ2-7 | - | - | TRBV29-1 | CSVGRTYYEQYF | TGCAGCGTTGGCCGAACCTACTACGAGCAGTACTTC
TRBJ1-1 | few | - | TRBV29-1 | CSVAVQGYGEAFF | TGCAGCGTTGCGGTCCAGGGATACGGTGAAGCTTTCTTT
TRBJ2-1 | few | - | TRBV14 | CASSPRDFRYNEQFF | TGTGCCAGCAGCCCCCGGGACTTTCGATACAATGAGCAGTTCTTC
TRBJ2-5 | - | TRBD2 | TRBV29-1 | CTSSAGGGETQYF | TGCACCTCGTCGGCGGGAGGAGGAGAGACCCAGTACTTC
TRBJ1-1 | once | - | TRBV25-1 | CASSRGTEAFF | TGTGCCAGCAGCAGGGGAACTGAAGCTTTCTTT
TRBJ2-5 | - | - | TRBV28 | CASLGQETQYF | TGTGCCAGCCTAGGGCAAGAGACCCAGTACTTC
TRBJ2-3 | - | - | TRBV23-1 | CASSQSDIRTDTQYF | TGCGCCAGCAGTCAATCTGACATTCGGACGGATACGCAGTATTTT
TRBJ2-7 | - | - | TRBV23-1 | CASSTDEQYF | TGCGCCAGCAGTACCGACGAGCAGTACTTC
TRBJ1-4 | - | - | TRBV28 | CASSLGAANEKLFF | TGTGCCAGCAGTCTAGGGGCAGCTAATGAAAAACTGTTTTTT
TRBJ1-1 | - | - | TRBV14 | CASSQVLGPYTEAFF | TGTGCCAGCAGCCAAGTGCTGGGTCCGTACACTGAAGCTTTCTTT
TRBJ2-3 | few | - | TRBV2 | CASSYQLGLTDTQYF | TGTGCCAGCAGTTATCAGCTAGGACTAACAGATACGCAGTATTTT
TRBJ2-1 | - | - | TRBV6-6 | CASSRTSYNEQFF | TGTGCCAGCAGTCGAACTAGTTACAATGAGCAGTTCTTC
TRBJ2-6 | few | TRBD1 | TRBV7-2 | CASSRTGNSGANVLTF | TGTGCCAGCAGCCGGACAGGGAACTCTGGGGCCAACGTCCTGACTTTC
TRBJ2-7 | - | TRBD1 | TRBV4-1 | CASSQGTGYEQYF | TGCGCCAGCAGCCAAGGGACAGGCTACGAGCAGTACTTC
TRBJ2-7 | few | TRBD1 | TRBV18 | CASSPRVGQASYEQYF | TGTGCCAGCTCACCACGGGTTGGACAGGCCTCCTACGAGCAGTACTTC
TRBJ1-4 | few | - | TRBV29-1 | CSVDPGREKLFF | TGCAGCGTTGATCCGGGTCGCGAAAAACTGTTTTTT
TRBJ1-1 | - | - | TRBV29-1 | CSVGQTRGEAFF | TGCAGCGTTGGACAGACTCGAGGAGAAGCTTTCTTT
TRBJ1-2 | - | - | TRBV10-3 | CAISAAGYGYTF | TGTGCCATCAGTGCCGCGGGGTATGGCTACACCTTC
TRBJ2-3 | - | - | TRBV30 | CAWTQGQGGRSDTQYF | TGTGCCTGGACTCAAGGCCAGGGGGGCCGTTCAGATACGCAGTATTTT
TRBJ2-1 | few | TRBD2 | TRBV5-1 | CASSLFGWGTRRRNEQFF | TGCGCCAGCAGCTTGTTTGGATGGGGGACTAGAAGGCGGAATGAGCAGTTCTTC
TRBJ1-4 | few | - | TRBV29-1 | CSAHREGHEKLFF | TGCAGCGCCCACAGGGAGGGACATGAAAAACTGTTTTTT
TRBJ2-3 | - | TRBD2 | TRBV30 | CAWSASLLAGGPQDTQYF | TGTGCCTGGAGCGCCTCCCTACTAGCGGGGGGGCCACAGGATACGCAGTATTTT
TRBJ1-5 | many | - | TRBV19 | CASSISGQSHQPQHF | TGTGCCAGTAGTATCTCGGGGCAGTCCCATCAGCCCCAGCATTTT
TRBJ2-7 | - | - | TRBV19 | CARDEVVYEQYF | TGTGCCAGGGATGAAGTCGTCTACGAGCAGTACTTC
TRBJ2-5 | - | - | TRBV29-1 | CSAVEGQLAQETQYF | TGCAGCGCCGTTGAGGGGCAGCTAGCCCAAGAGACCCAGTACTTC
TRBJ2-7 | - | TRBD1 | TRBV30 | CAWSRGHSYEQYF | TGTGCCTGGAGCAGGGGGCATTCCTACGAGCAGTACTTC
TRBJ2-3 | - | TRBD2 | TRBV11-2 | CASARGLAGGPPDTQYF | TGTGCCAGCGCCAGAGGACTAGCGGGAGGGCCACCAGATACGCAGTATTTT
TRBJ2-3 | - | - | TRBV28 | CASSTRTVGTDTQYF | TGTGCCAGCAGTACCCGGACAGTGGGCACAGATACGCAGTATTTT